One sample yielded the 27 T cell receptor beta chains listed below, sequenced in a study of T-cell memory formation after mild COVID-19. In TCRdb, the 5' RACE reads were re-called with MiXCR into one record per CDR3 protein. The sample has roughly 110,000 distinct CDR3 sequences; over 15% are singletons. Sequencing was carried out using PBMCs or a T cell subset sorted from them (not recorded which). The receptors originated from an adult woman who had mild COVID-19 (a few samples of this study predate the infection). Cell type and time point are not known.

The table lists this clonotype with a few counts. This chain links TRBV7-3 with TRBJ2-7; 14 nucleotides agree with TRBD2. The trim removed 4 bases at V and 9 bases at J, leaving 8 bases unmatched. The CDR3 covers 15 residues. Looked up from germline, CDR1 is SGHTA and CDR2 is FQGTGA. The CDR3 reads CASSSGLAGDRRQYF. For the CDR3, the DNA is TGTGCCAGCAGCTCGGGACTAGCGGGAGATCGGCGGCAGTACTTC. The full variable domain, its missing parts supplied by reference TRBV7-3 and TRBJ2-7, is GAGVSQTPSNKVTEKGKYVELRCDPISGHTALYWYRQSLGQGPEFLIYFQGTGAADDSGLPNDRFFAVRPEGSVSTLKIQRTERGDSAVYLCASSSGLAGDRRQYFGPGTRLTVT.

This clonotype was picked up a small number of times. This chain links TRBV4-2 with TRBJ2-1, with 8 bases lining up with TRBD2. The trim removed 4 bases at V and 10 bases at J, leaving 6 bases unmatched. The CDR3 is 13 residues long. Germline CDR1 reads LGHNA; CDR2 reads YNFKEQ. The CDR3 loop is CASSRGLAPEQFF. The DNA of the CDR3 is TGTGCCAGCAGCCGAGGACTAGCTCCAGAGCAGTTCTTC.

In this sample, this clonotype turned up a few times. The CDR3 sequence: CSVILPLGQYF. CDR3 in DNA: TGCAGTGTTATACTACCTCTCGGGCAGTATTTT. The gene calls are TRBV20-1 and TRBJ2-3; D not certain. V was shortened by 7 bases and J by 11 bases, with 16 bases between the two germline ends. The V gene's germline CDR1 is DFQATT and CDR2 SNEGSKA (reference sequence). CDR3 size: 11 residues.

The chain uses TRBV15 and TRBJ2-4; no firm D call. The CDR3 covers 18 residues. Germline CDR1 reads LNHNV; CDR2 reads YYDKDF (reference sequence). Trimming stripped 0 bases from V and 6 bases from J, with 21 bases between. In DNA, the CDR3 is TGTGCCACCAGCAGAGAAAGAGGTCCGAAAGGCACTTTAAACATTCAGTACTTC. This sequence encodes CATSRERGPKGTLNIQYF.

This clonotype has only a few counts. This sequence joins TRBV7-9 and TRBJ2-7; no clear D. CDR1 is SEHNR and CDR2 is FQNEAQ in the germline V gene (reference sequence). The CDR3 loop spans 13 amino acids. The V end lost 0 bases, the J end lost 2 bases, and 5 bases lay between the germline ends. CDR3 loop: CASSLANTYEQYF. CDR3 in DNA: TGTGCCAGCAGCTTAGCAAACACCTACGAGCAGTACTTC.

This rearrangement joins TRBV28 to TRBJ2-3, with TRBD2 matching over 12 bases. The ends lost 2 bases at V and 5 bases at J; junction bases unmatched: 8. The CDR3 covers 17 residues. Germline V CDR1 and CDR2: MDHEN, SYDVKM. CDR3 nucleotide sequence: TGTGCCAGCAGTTTAATCGCTAGCGGGGGGGCGGAAGATACGCAGTATTTT. Translated: CASSLIASGGAEDTQYF.

The chain couples TRBV5-6 to TRBJ2-7, with TRBD2 identical over 8 bases. Germline V gives CDR1 SGHDT, CDR2 YYEEEE. The CDR3 sequence is 15 residues long. With V trimmed by 4 bases and J by 1 base, 7 bases remained unmatched. CDR3 loop: CASSHGTRPSYEQYF. CDR3 nucleotide sequence: TGTGCCAGCAGCCATGGGACTAGGCCGTCCTACGAGCAGTACTTC.

The V call is TRBV29-1, the J call TRBJ2-7; D may be TRBD2 (5 bases). Germline CDR1 SQVTM, CDR2 ANQGSEA. Trimming left V 4 bases short and J 0 bases short, with 10 bases between. The CDR3 has 13 amino acids. The CDR3 loop reads CSVGESGSYEQYF. DNA for the CDR3: TGCAGCGTTGGGGAGAGTGGCTCCTACGAGCAGTACTTC.

This chain uses TRBV11-1 with TRBJ2-7; 9 nucleotides match TRBD1. With 5 bases clipped from V and 7 bases from J, the junction kept 9 bases outside the gene matches. This CDR3 has 14 amino acids. Looked up from germline, CDR1 is SGHAT and CDR2 is FQDESV (reference sequence). The CDR3 reads CASSVADRGVEQYF. The CDR3 DNA is TGTGCCAGCAGCGTCGCGGACAGGGGTGTGGAGCAGTACTTC. The whole variable domain, remainder taken from reference TRBV11-1 and TRBJ2-7, is EAEVAQSPRYKITEKSQAVAFWCDPISGHATLYWYRQILGQGPELLVQFQDESVVDDSQLPKDRFSAERLKGVDSTLKIQPAELGDSAMYLCASSVADRGVEQYFGPGTRLTVT.

V usage is TRBV5-1 and J usage is TRBJ1-1; no clear D. The CDR3 has 12 residues. Trimming removed 5 bases at V and 4 bases at J, with 9 bases between. Germline loops: CDR1 SGHRS, CDR2 YFSETQ. CDR3 nucleotides: TGCGCCAGCAGTCGCGTGGGCACTGAAGCTTTCTTT. Amino acids: CASSRVGTEAFF.

This rearrangement joins TRBV13 to TRBJ2-2; D is unclear. Trimming took 5 bases from V and 7 from J, leaving 8 bases between them. The CDR3 loop spans 12 amino acids. Per the germline V gene, CDR1 is PRHDT and CDR2 is FYEKMQ (reference sequence). CDR3 loop: CASSEVGGELFF. The CDR3 nucleotides are TGTGCCAGCAGCGAGGTGGGCGGGGAGCTGTTTTTT.

V is TRBV29-1 and J is TRBJ2-1; tentatively, D is TRBD2 (6 bases). Looked up from germline, CDR1 is SQVTM and CDR2 is ANQGSEA. CDR3 length: 16 residues. The ends were cut back, 5 bases at V and 6 bases at J, with 23 bases in the middle. The CDR3 reads CSVPAGAGLLINEQFF. CDR3 nucleotide sequence: TGCAGCGTTCCGGCAGGTGCAGGACTACTTATCAATGAGCAGTTCTTC.

This clonotype was detected a few times. The chain couples TRBV9 to TRBJ1-3; maybe TRBD1 (5 bases). Germline values: CDR1 SGDLS, CDR2 YYNGEE. The V end was cut by 0 bases, the J end by 0 bases, with 16 bases between. The CDR3 loop spans 18 amino acids. CDR3 loop: CASSVGAGGDFSGNTIYF. In DNA form, the CDR3 reads TGTGCCAGCAGCGTAGGGGCCGGAGGGGACTTCTCTGGAAACACCATATATTTT.

There are many counts of this clonotype. The J gene is TRBJ2-7, the V gene TRBV12-3 or TRBV12-4; the D is unclear. This CDR3 contains 13 residues. V was trimmed by 5 bases and J by 2 bases, leaving 10 bases between them. The CDR3 loop is CASSLPMTYEQYF. CDR3 bases: TGTGCCAGCAGTCTCCCGATGACCTACGAGCAGTACTTC.

This chain joins TRBV11-3 and TRBJ2-7; no reliable D call. Trimming removed 1 base from V and 2 bases from J, with 9 bases in between. The germline CDR1 and CDR2 sequences are SGHNT and YENEEA. The CDR3 covers 14 residues. The CDR3 DNA is TGTGCCAGCAGCTTAGGCAAACCTGCCTACGAGCAGTACTTC. Its protein product is CASSLGKPAYEQYF.

Ten or more counts support this clonotype. The chain is built from TRBV6-5 and TRBJ2-3; maybe TRBD1 (6 bases). The CDR3 has 14 residues. Germline V gives CDR1 MNHEY, CDR2 SVGAGI. The V and J ends lost 5 bases and 2 bases respectively, with 11 bases between them. CDR3 DNA sequence: TGTGCCAGCAGTCAAGGGGGAAACACAGATACGCAGTATTTT. Protein: CASSQGGNTDTQYF.

In this sample, this clonotype turned up once. The chain couples TRBV29-1 to TRBJ2-1; weak D call: TRBD2 (6 bases). CDR3 length equals 13 residues. Germline lookup yields CDR1 SQVTM and CDR2 ANQGSEA. Deletions cut 4 bases from V and 5 bases from J, with 12 bases between. Written as DNA, the CDR3 is TGCAGCGTTGCGGGAGTATTCGACAATGAGCAGTTCTTC. It codes for CSVAGVFDNEQFF.

This clonotype was recorded a few times. The CDR3 nucleotides are TGTGCCACCAGTGACTCGACAGGGTTTGTAAGCACAGATACGCAGTATTTT. It is translated as CATSDSTGFVSTDTQYF. V usage is TRBV24-1 and J usage is TRBJ2-3; TRBD1 agrees at 7 bases. Looked up from germline, CDR1 is KGHDR and CDR2 is SFDVKD. CDR3 length: 17 amino acids. V shed 4 bases and J 0 bases; nucleotides not matched to a gene: 9.

This clonotype is termed large. The chain is built from TRBV27 and TRBJ1-6; no clear D gene. Germline CDR1 reads MNHEY; CDR2 reads SMNVEV (reference sequence). Trimming shortened V by 3 bases and J by 4 bases, and 13 bases separated the two germline ends. This CDR3 has 16 amino acids. The CDR3 loop reads CASSFWETLYNSPLHF. The CDR3 DNA sequence: TGTGCCAGCAGTTTTTGGGAGACCTTATATAATTCACCCCTCCACTTT.

V is TRBV2 and J is TRBJ2-7; D may match TRBD1 or TRBD2 (6 bases each). With 2 bases removed from V and 2 bases from J, the gap between germline ends came to 13 bases. Germline V lookup: CDR1 SNHLY, CDR2 FYNNEI. This CDR3 has 15 residues. CDR3 region: CASSESPGAAYEQYF. The CDR3 nucleotides are TGTGCCAGCAGTGAATCTCCGGGGGCTGCCTACGAGCAGTACTTC. Variable domain in full (rest from reference TRBV2 and TRBJ2-7): EPEVTQTPSHQVTQMGQEVILRCVPISNHLYFYWYRQILGQKVEFLVSFYNNEISEKSEIFDDQFSVERPDGSNFTLKIRSTKLEDSAMYFCASSESPGAAYEQYFGPGTRLTVT.

The rearrangement uses TRBV7-9 and TRBJ2-4; D not certain. The germline V gene has CDR1 SEHNR and CDR2 FQNEAQ (reference sequence). V gave up 4 bases and J gave up 2 bases, with 12 bases separating them. This CDR3 is 15 amino acids long. Here the CDR3 reads CASSSSARTKNIQYF. The CDR3 nucleotides read TGTGCCAGCAGCTCCTCTGCGAGGACCAAAAACATTCAGTACTTC.

The chain employs TRBV15 and TRBJ1-2, with D unclear. The CDR3 has 15 residues. Germline values: CDR1 LNHNV, CDR2 YYDKDF (reference sequence). With 5 bases removed from V and 0 bases from J, the gap between germline ends came to 13 bases. The DNA of the CDR3 is TGTGCCACCAGCGTTGAAGGAAGGCCTAACTATGGCTACACCTTC. Its translation: CATSVEGRPNYGYTF.

This clonotype turned up a few times. The rearrangement uses TRBV9 and TRBJ2-7, with TRBD1 matching 7 bases. This CDR3 spans 14 amino acids. Germline CDR1 is SGDLS and CDR2 is YYNGEE. The trim removed 3 bases at V and 4 bases at J, leaving 7 bases unmatched. CDR3 nucleotide sequence: TGTGCCAGCAGCGCAGACAGGGCGGGTTACGAGCAGTACTTC. It is translated as CASSADRAGYEQYF.

The chain uses TRBV3-1 and TRBJ1-1; 9 positions match TRBD1. V was clipped by 7 bases and J by 0 bases; unmatched bases: 18. The CDR3 runs to 19 residues. Germline loops: CDR1 LGHDT, CDR2 YNNKEL (reference sequence). The CDR3 here is CASTYIRPETGGLNTEAFF. The CDR3 nucleotides read TGTGCCAGCACTTACATACGACCGGAAACAGGGGGCCTGAACACTGAAGCTTTCTTT.

V usage is TRBV5-1 and J usage is TRBJ1-2; no definite D call. The germline V gene encodes CDR1 SGHRS and CDR2 YFSETQ. CDR3 size: 10 residues. V gave up 6 bases and J gave up 7 bases, with 7 bases separating them. The CDR3 protein is CASTRRGYTF. The CDR3 nucleotides read TGCGCCAGCACCCGCCGTGGCTACACCTTC.

The chain is built from TRBV24-1 and TRBJ1-5, with TRBD1 as a possible D gene (5 bases). This CDR3 has 14 residues. The V and J ends lost 9 bases and 4 bases respectively, with 15 bases between them. Germline CDR1 is KGHDR and CDR2 is SFDVKD. The CDR3 is CATEGPVANQPQHF. The CDR3 DNA is TGTGCCACCGAGGGGCCGGTAGCGAATCAGCCCCAGCATTTT.

This clonotype was seen a few times. This rearrangement joins TRBV2 to TRBJ1-5; D might be TRBD1 (6 bases). CDR3 length: 15 residues. V was cut by 8 bases and J by 4 bases, with 18 bases left in between. Germline V gene lookup returns CDR1 SNHLY and CDR2 FYNNEI. The chain's CDR3 is CASGEMDRPNQPQHF. For the CDR3, the DNA is TGTGCCAGCGGGGAAATGGACAGACCGAATCAGCCCCAGCATTTT.